The T cell receptor (beta chain) under discussion was sequenced for a study of blood T cell repertoires in COVID-19. CDR3 length equals 16 residues. Trimming at V came to 6 bases and at J to 3 bases, leaving 4 bases not matched to a gene. In germline, CDR1 is MNHEY, CDR2 SVGEGT. The data were produced by immunoSEQ multiplex PCR, yet TCRdb's version contains in-frame clones alone and is incomplete. The table has hundreds of thousands of clones, approximately 79% seen once. This clone occurred once. Sequenced material: peripheral blood. The TCR comes from a woman of 80 years or more with active or convalescent COVID-19. This chain uses TRBV6-2 or TRBV6-3 with TRBJ2-1; TRBD2 aligns across 14 bases. The CDR3 coding sequence is TGTGCCAGCAGCCCCGGGACTAGCGGGAGCTACAATGAGCAGTTCTTC. It codes for CASSPGTSGSYNEQFF.